The T cell receptor (beta chain) under discussion was sequenced for a study of blood T cell repertoires in COVID-19 (dated by TCRdb to about 2020). Regarding the complete study: Collaborator samples came from the United States, Italy and Spain and covered acute and convalescent phases of COVID-19. The sample metadata nearly always contained a de-identified subject ID, COVID-19 status, age in years and sex. Where available, HLA class I and class II types were obtained from metadata supplied by the sample provider rather than from assay-based typing. The repertoires were released in a freely available public database meant as a resource for research on the immune response to SARS-CoV-2. Samples were obtained from the ongoing ImmuneRACE study (first 160 participants) and from some 1,200 subjects provided by 6 global collaborators. The prospective study material was composed of cDNA or gDNA derived from T cells, B-cell-depleted T cells, or PBMCs. The dataset comprised deeply sampled blood TCRbeta repertoires from subjects exposed to, actively infected with, or recovered from COVID-19. Results the study describes overall, beyond this receptor: The amount of clinical and demographic metadata varied by source and participant and was provided uncurated.

As regards this clone: The specificity of this receptor is unknown. No qualities accompany the bases; no much larger clone lies one base away.

The immunoSEQ Assay, a bias-controlled multiplex PCR, was used to amplify TCRbeta CDR3 regions from genomic DNA. Concerning the study's data processing: Within the assay, amplification of reference gene primers was used to estimate how many nucleated cells each sample contained. Sequence reads were collapsed and filtered to measure the absolute abundance of every unique TCRbeta CDR3 rearrangement. For each sample, productive Simpson clonality was calculated as the square root of Simpson's diversity index across productive rearrangements. Not all clones reach the TCRdb copy of this immuneACCESS table, which keeps in-frame sequences only. Checked studies attribute under half of the gap to unresolved V genes and leave the rest unexplained. V and J calls and clone size are as listed in that table; D and trimming were resolved from the DNA. This sample gives about 130,000 clones in total; approximately 79% of them show up just once. About 2.2% of the sample is taken by the ten largest.

Enrolling through a virtual design, the prospective study's participants ranged in age from roughly 18 to 89 years and lived across 20 to 25 United States geographic areas. In the prospective study, cohorts were assigned on the basis of participant-reported clinical history obtained from a screening survey and a study questionnaire. In the prospective study, whole blood, serum and a nasopharyngeal or oropharyngeal swab were collected from each participant by mobile phlebotomists. Additional blood draws and questionnaires over an approximately 2-month period could optionally be provided by prospective study participants. Before DNA extraction, blood samples from the prospective study were shipped at room temperature or frozen. The CDR3 runs 16 amino acids, cysteine and phenylalanine included. Left in the record is the CDR3 DNA by itself, 48 bases read in frame from the first base. The germline V gene (reference sequence) specifies LNHDA as CDR1 and SQIVND as CDR2. After removal of 5 bases from V and 0 bases from J, the junction retains 6 bases not matched to a gene.

The sequenced sample consisted of PBMCs or T cells enriched from blood (not recorded which). The clonotype was recovered from a man aged 35 to 55 with acute COVID-19. The chain is encoded by TRBV19 joined to TRBJ1-3; TRBD1 agrees with 8 junctional bases. The CDR3: CASSHQGARSGNTIYF. The DNA sequence follows: TGTGCCAGTAGTCATCAGGGGGCTCGCTCTGGAAACACCATATATTTT.